Described below is a single T cell receptor (beta chain) sequence and its context. The antigen is undetermined. TCRdb's table, derived via immunoSEQ multiplex PCR, lists solely in-frame clones and lacks some. The sample contains more than 300,000 clones, approximately 90% of which appear only once. Treatment in this sample: around 19 received Ad26.COV2.S at low or high dose, single or two shots; roughly 5 received placebo; per-sample allocation not given. The investigators took samples on day 63 after the first vaccine or placebo injection. As its vector, the vaccine had Ad26, which expressed Wuhan-strain SARS-CoV-2 spike. The germline V and J ends were trimmed by 3 bases and 0 bases, with 11 bases remaining between them. CDR1 and CDR2 (germline): LNHDA, SQIVND (reference sequence). CDR3 length: 16 residues. The data were taken from a study of Ad26.COV2.S vaccination and SARS-CoV-2 variants. Study-wide context: Administration of Ad26.COV2.S was intramuscular, either once or twice 56 days apart.

Study results and limitations: Recipients given vaccine exceeded placebo recipients in spike-specific TCR breadth. Similar non-spike TCR breadth was seen in vaccine and placebo recipients.

The chain combines TRBV19 with TRBJ2-2, with D unclear. The material was peripheral blood, obtained in a trial of Ad26.COV2.S vaccine versus placebo. The source of this sequence is a person aged 18-65 years who received the Ad26.COV2.S COVID-19 vaccine or a placebo. The CDR3 sequence: CASSMGSFANTGELFF. As DNA, the CDR3 is TGTGCCAGTAGTATGGGCAGCTTCGCGAACACCGGGGAGCTGTTTTTT.